Presented here are 18 T cell receptor beta chains from one specimen sequenced in a study of graft-versus-host responses after intestinal transplantation. Some clones are missing from TCRdb's copy, which holds only in-frame ones; the method was immunoSEQ multiplex PCR. The top ten clones hold 43% of a sample with tens of thousands of clones, 80% to 95% of them seen once. The sample consisted of PBMCs, taken approximately 250 days after intestinal transplant. Every receptor here comes from a human patient who received an intestinal transplant, so some T cells may come from the graft donor.

The CDR3 nucleotides read TGTGCCAGCAGTGAAGCGCGTTTAGGACAGGGCGTCCCTGGGGCCAACGTCCTGACTTTC. Translating gives CASSEARLGQGVPGANVLTF. The rearrangement links TRBV6-1 to TRBJ2-6, with TRBD1 matching over 8 bases. The CDR3 consists of 20 residues. The junction had 12 bases not matched to a gene; V was cut back by 0 bases and J by 2 bases. Germline V CDR1 and CDR2: MNHNS, SASEGT.

The chain employs TRBV5-1 and TRBJ1-3, with D possibly matching TRBD1 (6 bases). The CDR3 is 16 residues long. Looked up from germline, CDR1 is SGHRS and CDR2 is YFSETQ. The V and J ends lost 3 bases and 0 bases respectively, with 13 bases between them. The CDR3 DNA follows: TGCGCCAGCAGCTACTCAGGGACATACTCTGGAAACACCATATATTTT. It encodes CASSYSGTYSGNTIYF.

The genes are TRBV11-3 and TRBJ2-1; 8 bases match TRBD2. Germline V gene data show CDR1 as SGHNT and CDR2 as YENEEA. The CDR3 spans 15 residues. V lost 4 bases, J lost 6 bases, and 8 bases stayed unmatched. The CDR3 protein is CASSWRTSQSNEQFF. Written as DNA, the CDR3 is TGTGCCAGCAGCTGGAGGACTAGCCAGAGCAATGAGCAGTTCTTC.

The chain uses TRBV28 and TRBJ1-6, with D hard to call. CDR1 MDHEN and CDR2 SYDVKM come from the germline V gene. Trimming pared 4 bases from V and 9 bases from J, leaving 10 bases between. This CDR3 comprises 13 residues. The CDR3 DNA reads TGTGCCAGCAGTTCGTTGACGAGTTCACCCCTCCACTTT. Its protein product is CASSSLTSSPLHF.

V gene TRBV28 combines with J gene TRBJ1-1, with D uncertain. This CDR3 has 15 residues. Germline loops: CDR1 MDHEN, CDR2 SYDVKM. The V and J ends lost 7 bases and 0 bases respectively, with 15 bases between them. The DNA of the CDR3 is TGTGCCAGCACTCTCCAGGTCCCCATGAACACTGAAGCTTTCTTT. As protein: CASTLQVPMNTEAFF.

V is TRBV15 and J is TRBJ1-5; tentative D call: TRBD1 (6 bases). The CDR3 length is 14 residues. Germline CDR1 reads LNHNV; CDR2 reads YYDKDF (reference sequence). V was shortened by 5 bases and J by 3 bases, with 11 bases between the two germline ends. Here the CDR3 DNA reads TGTGCCACCAGCCTCCGGGACATCAATCAGCCCCAGCATTTT. Translation gives CATSLRDINQPQHF.

This chain uses TRBV2 with TRBJ2-2; 8 bases agree with TRBD1. This CDR3 has 15 residues. Germline CDR1 SNHLY, CDR2 FYNNEI. V lost 5 bases, J lost 0 bases, and 2 bases stayed unmatched. The DNA of the CDR3 is TGTGCCAGCAGTCAGACAGGGGCGAACACCGGGGAGCTGTTTTTT. It specifies CASSQTGANTGELFF.

The genes are TRBV5-4 and TRBJ2-5, with TRBD1 as a possible D gene (5 bases). The CDR3 is 15 amino acids. Germline CDR1 and CDR2: SGHNT and YYREEE (reference sequence). V was pared by 4 bases and J by 0 bases, with 13 bases between. CDR3 coding DNA: TGTGCCAGCAGCCAACTCCCAGGGAACCAAGAGACCCAGTACTTC. Protein sequence: CASSQLPGNQETQYF.

The CDR3: CASSSTGVNTGELFF. CDR3 DNA sequence: TGCGCCAGCAGCTCGACAGGGGTTAACACCGGGGAGCTGTTTTTT. The chain uses TRBV5-1 and TRBJ2-2; 8 nucleotides agree with TRBD1. Germline trimming cut 3 bases from V and 2 bases from J; bases unmatched to any gene: 3. Per the germline V gene, CDR1 is SGHRS and CDR2 is YFSETQ. The CDR3 is 15 amino acids.

The chain recombines TRBV6-5 with TRBJ2-7, with D hard to call. Trimming took off 7 bases at V and 3 bases at J, with 1 base between the two ends. CDR3 length: 9 residues. CDR1 and CDR2 (germline): MNHEY, SVGAGI. In DNA form, the CDR3 reads TGTGCCAGCAACTACGAGCAGTACTTC. Its translation: CASNYEQYF.

The chain couples TRBV2 to TRBJ2-2; 14 bases match TRBD2. Germline lookup yields CDR1 SNHLY and CDR2 FYNNEI. With 4 bases clipped from V and 3 bases from J, the junction kept 7 bases outside the gene matches. CDR3 size: 18 residues. CDR3 sequence reads: CASSGPTSGRAHTGELFF. As DNA, the CDR3 is TGTGCCAGCAGTGGCCCGACTAGCGGGAGGGCCCACACCGGGGAGCTGTTTTTT.

This clone occurred a few times. This chain joins TRBV6-5 and TRBJ2-7; D perhaps matches TRBD1 (6 bases). Germline V gives CDR1 MNHEY, CDR2 SVGAGI. The CDR3 loop spans 14 amino acids. Between the trimmed V and J ends, which lost 2 bases and 4 bases, there was a span of 12 bases. The CDR3 region is CASSYGQMNYEQYF. The CDR3 nucleotides read TGTGCCAGCAGTTACGGACAGATGAATTACGAGCAGTACTTC.

The gene calls are TRBV6-1 and TRBJ1-5; 8 bases are a match to TRBD1. CDR1 MNHNS and CDR2 SASEGT come from the germline V gene. There are 14 residues in the CDR3. V gave up 4 bases and J gave up 6 bases; unmatched junction bases: 5. CDR3 amino acids: CASSVTGGSQPQHF. The DNA for the CDR3 is TGTGCCAGCAGTGTTACAGGGGGGAGTCAGCCCCAGCATTTT.

This chain connects TRBV4-1 to TRBJ2-7; D is possibly TRBD1 (6 bases). Germline V gives CDR1 MGHRA, CDR2 YSYEKL. V lost 0 bases to trimming and J lost 3 bases, with 15 bases between them. The CDR3 runs 16 residues. Here the CDR3 reads CASSQDRGTSSYEQYF. The CDR3 coding sequence is TGCGCCAGCAGCCAAGATAGAGGGACATCTAGCTACGAGCAGTACTTC.

The V and J genes are TRBV18 and TRBJ2-5; D might be TRBD1 or TRBD2, each matching 5 bases. V lost 5 bases and J lost 5, with 18 bases in between. The CDR3 has 15 residues. CDR1 is KGHSH and CDR2 is LQKENI in the germline V gene. The CDR3 region is CASSTGTEWAETQYF. The CDR3 nucleotides are TGTGCCAGCTCAACTGGGACCGAATGGGCGGAGACCCAGTACTTC.

V usage is TRBV9 and J usage is TRBJ2-3; D is unclear. This CDR3 is 15 amino acids long. V shed 0 bases and J shed 3 bases, with 11 bases lying between them. Germline V gene lookup returns CDR1 SGDLS and CDR2 YYNGEE. CDR3 region: CASSVEGPGTDTQYF. The CDR3 DNA sequence: TGTGCCAGCAGCGTAGAGGGCCCCGGGACAGATACGCAGTATTTT.

The chain uses TRBV28 and TRBJ1-1; TRBD1 might be the D (5 bases). The CDR3 is made up of 15 amino acids. Germline V gene sequence: CDR1 MDHEN, CDR2 SYDVKM. V lost 4 bases, J lost 5 bases, and 17 bases lay in between. The CDR3 nucleotides read TGTGCCAGCAGTTCGGCTAGCGGGGGGGGGACTGAAGCTTTCTTT. The encoded protein is CASSSASGGGTEAFF.

The gene calls are TRBV19 and TRBJ2-3; tentative D call: TRBD2 (7 bases). CDR3 length equals 15 residues. Trimming left V 6 bases short and J 5 bases short, with 18 bases between. Germline V CDR1 and CDR2: LNHDA, SQIVND (reference sequence). The DNA of the CDR3 is TGTGCCAGTAGCCCGCTAGCGGAAGGGGGAGATACGCAGTATTTT. As protein: CASSPLAEGGDTQYF. Full variable domain (rest looked up from reference TRBV19 and TRBJ2-3): DGGITQSPKYLFRKEGQNVTLSCEQNLNHDAMYWYRQDPGQGLRLIYYSQIVNDFQKGDIAEGYSVSREKKESFPLTVTSAQKNPTAFYLCASSPLAEGGDTQYFGPGTRLTVL.